A selection of T cell receptor beta chains follows, all from one sample in a study of PD-1 blockade in classical Hodgkin lymphoma. Clones were read by immunoSEQ multiplex PCR, and TCRdb kept only the in-frame ones, dropping some. The sample contains about 54,000 clones, 85% to 95% of which appear only once. The sequencing here drew on peripheral blood mononuclear cells (PBMCs), taken before the second cycle of nivolumab. The receptors were gathered from a human donor with classical Hodgkin lymphoma. CDR3s include the opening cysteine and the closing phenylalanine or tryptophan. The D gene is left open where the match is weak. Clone size appears in some rows only: once, few, many, or a class for an expanded clone.

D	V	size	J	CDR3	DNA
-	TRBV28	-	TRBJ1-3	CASSWGGSGNTIYF	TGTGCCAGCAGTTGGGGGGGCTCTGGAAACACCATATATTTT
TRBD2	TRBV11-2	-	TRBJ2-1	CASSRGRLAGGVGNEQFF	TGTGCCAGCAGCCGGGGACGACTAGCGGGAGGAGTTGGCAATGAGCAGTTCTTC
-	TRBV14	-	TRBJ2-7	CASGQDFSYEQYF	TGTGCCAGCGGCCAGGATTTCTCCTACGAGCAGTACTTC
-	TRBV11-2	once	TRBJ2-1	CASSLSAGGAEQFF	TGTGCCAGCAGCTTATCGGCAGGTGGGGCTGAGCAGTTCTTC
-	TRBV19	once	TRBJ1-1	CASSRGVTEAFF	TGTGCCAGTAGTCGAGGGGTCACTGAAGCTTTCTTT
-	TRBV4-1	-	TRBJ1-1	CASRQEGAGATEAFF	TGCGCCAGCAGACAAGAAGGTGCAGGGGCAACTGAAGCTTTCTTT
TRBD1	TRBV6-5	-	TRBJ1-4	CASKTGEDEKLFF	TGTGCCAGCAAGACAGGGGAGGATGAAAAACTGTTTTTT
TRBD1	TRBV6-6	-	TRBJ1-6	CASSYLDRGSSPLHF	TGTGCCAGCAGTTACCTAGACAGGGGATCCTCACCCCTCCACTTT
TRBD2	TRBV29-1	-	TRBJ2-7	CSVGGGSTVGEQYF	TGCAGCGTTGGTGGCGGGAGTACGGTCGGCGAGCAGTACTTC
-	TRBV27	-	TRBJ2-3	CASSRQQGISTDTQYF	TGTGCCAGCAGTCGTCAGCAGGGGATTAGCACAGATACGCAGTATTTT
-	TRBV7-8	-	TRBJ1-2	CASRALGNYGYTF	TGTGCCAGCAGGGCTCTGGGGAACTATGGCTACACCTTC
-	TRBV5-1	-	TRBJ2-7	CASSLGQGPYEQYF	TGCGCCAGCAGCTTGGGTCAAGGTCCGTACGAGCAGTACTTC
-	TRBV9	few	TRBJ1-3	CASSVEAGGLGNTIYF	TGTGCCAGCAGCGTAGAAGCCGGGGGGCTCGGAAACACCATATATTTT
-	TRBV21-1	-	TRBJ1-2	CASSKEGRGYTF	TGTGCCAGCAGCAAAGAAGGGAGGGGCTACACCTTC
-	TRBV30	once	TRBJ2-2	CAWSHGELFF	TGTGCCTGGAGTCACGGGGAGCTGTTTTTT
-	TRBV7-3	-	TRBJ2-2	CASSLNSVGTGELFF	TGTGCCAGCAGCTTAAACAGCGTGGGCACCGGGGAGCTGTTTTTT
-	TRBV10-3	-	TRBJ2-3	CAIRLTGTTDTQYF	TGTGCCATCAGGCTGACAGGGACTACAGATACGCAGTATTTT
-	TRBV27	-	TRBJ2-7	CASSSPTYEQYF	TGTGCCAGCAGTTCACCCACGTACGAGCAGTACTTC
-	TRBV5-1	-	TRBJ1-1	CASSLVGGENTEAFF	TGCGCCAGCAGCTTGGTTGGGGGGGAGAACACTGAAGCTTTCTTT
-	TRBV28	-	TRBJ1-5	CASADSVNQPQHF	TGTGCCAGTGCGGACAGTGTCAATCAGCCCCAGCATTTT
-	TRBV7-9	few	TRBJ1-2	CASSSGPGGYTF	TGTGCCAGCAGCTCAGGCCCTGGTGGCTACACCTTC
-	TRBV18	-	TRBJ2-3	CASSPRGTLGVADTQYF	TGTGCCAGCTCACCACGGGGGACCTTGGGCGTAGCAGATACGCAGTATTTT
-	TRBV6-5	-	TRBJ1-4	CASRRGPPGEKLFF	TGTGCCAGCAGGAGAGGACCGCCTGGGGAAAAACTGTTTTTT
TRBD1	TRBV25-1	-	TRBJ2-5	CASSETGPQETQYF	TGTGCCAGCAGTGAGACAGGGCCCCAAGAGACCCAGTACTTC
TRBD2	TRBV19	-	TRBJ2-7	CASSGLAGAYEQYF	TGTGCCAGTAGTGGGCTAGCGGGGGCCTACGAGCAGTACTTC
-	TRBV11-1	-	TRBJ1-1	CASSTVGGALNTEAFF	TGTGCCAGCAGCACAGTGGGAGGGGCGCTGAACACTGAAGCTTTCTTT
-	TRBV28	once	TRBJ2-1	CASSLYGDEQFF	TGTGCCAGCAGTTTATACGGGGATGAGCAGTTCTTC
TRBD2	TRBV2	-	TRBJ2-1	CASRPTSAYNEQFF	TGTGCCAGCAGGCCGACTAGCGCCTACAATGAGCAGTTCTTC
-	TRBV14	-	TRBJ1-6	CASSQERHSPLHF	TGTGCCAGCAGCCAAGAAAGGCACTCACCCCTCCACTTT
-	TRBV6-6	-	TRBJ1-1	CASSWGETEAFF	TGTGCCAGCAGCTGGGGAGAGACTGAAGCTTTCTTT
-	TRBV7-3	medium-sized	TRBJ2-1	CASSLIVGASNEQFF	TGTGCCAGCAGCTTAATAGTGGGCGCGTCAAATGAGCAGTTCTTC
TRBD1	TRBV6-1	-	TRBJ1-5	CASMDRDRGNQPQHF	TGTGCCAGCATGGATCGGGACAGGGGCAATCAGCCCCAGCATTTT
TRBD2	TRBV4-3	-	TRBJ2-2	CASSQEGGKAGELFF	TGCGCCAGCAGCCAAGAGGGGGGGAAGGCCGGGGAGCTGTTTTTT
-	TRBV10-3	-	TRBJ1-5	CAILAGLNQPQHF	TGTGCCATCTTGGCCGGTTTAAATCAGCCCCAGCATTTT
-	TRBV7-8	-	TRBJ2-7	CASSLGPYSYEQYF	TGTGCCAGCAGCTTAGGCCCGTATTCTTACGAGCAGTACTTC